Below, 25 T cell receptor beta chains from the same sample are listed, as sequenced in a study of cytotoxic CD8 clonotypes in ibrutinib-treated CLL. Some clones are missing from TCRdb's copy, which holds only in-frame ones; the method was immunoSEQ multiplex PCR. The sample consists of tens of thousands of clones, approximately 87% of them appearing once. The sequences come from PBMCs, collected after 24 months of ibrutinib treatment. The receptors were gathered from a human donor with chronic lymphocytic leukemia.

The gene calls are TRBV25-1 and TRBJ2-7, with 8 bases fitting TRBD2. V gave up 3 bases and J gave up 5 bases; unmatched junction bases: 15. CDR1 and CDR2 from the germline V gene are MGHDK and SYGVNS. The CDR3 loop spans 17 amino acids. Written as DNA, the CDR3 is TGTGCCAGCAGTGACTCCCTAGCGGGCTGGCTGAGGGACGAGCAGTACTTC. Translated: CASSDSLAGWLRDEQYF.

This chain links TRBV6-1 with TRBJ1-1; no clear D gene. The germline V gene encodes CDR1 MNHNS and CDR2 SASEGT. Trimming cost V 7 bases and J 1 base, with 13 bases left between them. The CDR3 extends over 14 amino acids. Written as DNA, the CDR3 is TGTGCCAGCACTCAAACGGGGTGGAACACTGAAGCTTTCTTT. This translates into CASTQTGWNTEAFF.

The rearrangement uses TRBV6-4 and TRBJ2-1; no definite D call. The CDR3 totals 16 residues. Looked up from germline, CDR1 is MRHNA and CDR2 is SNTAGT. Trimming shortened V by 2 bases and J by 7 bases, and 18 bases separated the two germline ends. For the CDR3, the DNA is TGTGCCAGCAGTGACCCCCACTCAACGAGGATGAATGAGCAGTTCTTC. Its translation is CASSDPHSTRMNEQFF.

The V gene is TRBV11-2, the J gene TRBJ1-2; D is unresolved. The CDR3 extends over 15 amino acids. V was shortened by 1 base and J by 6 bases, with 15 bases between the two germline ends. Per germline, CDR1 SGHAT and CDR2 FQNNGV. The CDR3 sequence is CASSLGGGGLDGYTF. CDR3 coding DNA: TGTGCCAGCAGCTTAGGCGGTGGCGGGTTGGATGGCTACACCTTC.

The rearrangement joins TRBV7-3 to TRBJ1-3; possibly TRBD1 for D (6 bases). The CDR3 spans 17 residues. V dropped 5 bases and J dropped 2 bases, with 19 bases sitting between them. Germline V lookup: CDR1 SGHTA, CDR2 FQGTGA. In DNA form, the CDR3 reads TGTGCCAGCAGCCTTTTTTCCCCCGGGACACCTGGAAACACCATATATTTT. This codes for CASSLFSPGTPGNTIYF.

V is TRBV29-1 and J is TRBJ2-3; the match to TRBD2 covers 9 bases. Germline loops: CDR1 SQVTM, CDR2 ANQGSEA. Germline trimming cut 4 bases from V and 2 bases from J; bases unmatched to any gene: 7. This CDR3 contains 15 residues. CDR3 DNA: TGCAGCGTTGTCCTCCTAGCGGGGAACACAGATACGCAGTATTTT. It specifies CSVVLLAGNTDTQYF.

This clone occurred a few times. J is TRBJ1-3 and V is TRBV6-1; 7 bases align to TRBD1. From germline, CDR1 is MNHNS and CDR2 SASEGT. J lost 3 bases, V lost 8 bases, and 7 bases had no gene match. The CDR3 is made up of 14 amino acids. CDR3 nucleotides: TGTGCCAGCTCCCCCAGGGGGGATGGAAACACCATATATTTT. It codes for CASSPRGDGNTIYF.

The chain's CDR3 is CAISVQGLDYYEQYF. CDR3 bases: TGTGCCATCAGTGTCCAGGGTCTCGACTACTACGAGCAGTACTTC. The chain links TRBV10-3 to TRBJ2-7; D might be TRBD1 or TRBD2, each matching 5 bases. The CDR3 runs to 15 residues. The germline V gene has CDR1 ENHRY and CDR2 SYGVKD. Trimming cost V 4 bases and J 3 bases, with 16 bases left between them.

The chain employs TRBV9 and TRBJ1-1; 10 bases match TRBD1. Germline trimming cut 2 bases from V and 3 bases from J; bases unmatched to any gene: 4. This CDR3 spans 15 amino acids. Germline-derived CDR1 and CDR2 are SGDLS and YYNGEE. The CDR3: CASSVTGTGDTEAFF. The CDR3 bases are TGTGCCAGCAGCGTTACCGGGACAGGGGACACTGAAGCTTTCTTT.

The rearrangement links TRBV28 to TRBJ2-2; 10 positions match TRBD2. The J segment lost 6 bases and the V segment lost 3 bases, leaving 4 bases of the junction unmatched. The CDR3 loop spans 15 amino acids. From germline, CDR1 is MDHEN and CDR2 SYDVKM. CDR3 sequence: CASSFSSGSPGELFF. CDR3 in DNA: TGTGCCAGCAGTTTTTCTAGCGGGAGCCCCGGGGAGCTGTTTTTT.

The chain carries TRBV5-6 and TRBJ2-7, with 9 nucleotides matching TRBD2. The junction had 6 bases not matched to a gene; V was cut back by 1 base and J by 4 bases. The CDR3 sequence is 15 residues long. Looked up from germline, CDR1 is SGHDT and CDR2 is YYEEEE. The DNA for the CDR3 is TGTGCCAGCAGCTTGTGGCGACTAGCGGTTTACGAGCAGTACTTC. As protein: CASSLWRLAVYEQYF.

The chain's CDR3 is CASSVRGANTGELFF. DNA for the CDR3: TGTGCCAGCAGCGTTCGGGGGGCGAACACCGGGGAGCTGTTTTTT. The genes are TRBV27 and TRBJ2-2; TRBD2 agrees at 7 bases. The germline gives CDR1 MNHEY, CDR2 SMNVEV (reference sequence). J gave up 0 bases and V 6 bases, and 4 bases lay outside the gene matches. The CDR3 totals 15 residues.

The chain joins TRBV5-8 to TRBJ1-5; TRBD1 is a possible D gene (5 bases). CDR3 length equals 15 residues. Germline CDR1 SGHTS, CDR2 YDEGEE. V was trimmed by 6 bases and J by 0 bases, leaving 13 bases between them. The CDR3 DNA reads as TGTGCCAGCACCCCGGAGGGGAATAGCAATCAGCCCCAGCATTTT. It codes for CASTPEGNSNQPQHF. The entire variable domain, with the rest obtained from reference TRBV5-8 and TRBJ1-5, is as follows: EAGVTQSPTHLIKTRGQQATLRCSPISGHTSVYWYQQALGLGLQFLLWYDEGEERNRGNFPPRFSGRQFPNYSSELNVNALELEDSALYLCASTPEGNSNQPQHFGDGTRLSIL.

The CDR3 bases are TGTGCCAGTGGTGAGGGCGGTACGCAGTATTTT. Encoded protein: CASGEGGTQYF. The chain joins TRBV27 to TRBJ2-3; D is possibly TRBD2 (5 bases). This CDR3 comprises 11 residues. Germline loops: CDR1 MNHEY, CDR2 SMNVEV (reference sequence). Trimming stripped 9 bases from V and 8 bases from J, with 12 bases between.

This clone showed up just once. The chain is built from TRBV28 and TRBJ2-5; 8 positions agree with TRBD1. Germline V gene lookup returns CDR1 MDHEN and CDR2 SYDVKM. The ends lost 2 bases at V and 4 bases at J; junction bases unmatched: 3. The CDR3 covers 14 residues. The CDR3 sequence is CASSLPGGRETQYF. For the CDR3, the DNA is TGTGCCAGCAGTTTACCAGGGGGCCGAGAGACCCAGTACTTC.

The V and J genes are TRBV10-1 and TRBJ2-2; D is possibly TRBD2 (6 bases). This CDR3 contains 18 residues. The V gene lost 3 bases and the J gene lost 6 bases, with 23 bases spanning the gap. Per the germline V gene, CDR1 is WNHNN and CDR2 is SYGVQD (reference sequence). CDR3 in amino acids: CASSDRRVLLGEAGELFF. CDR3 DNA: TGCGCCAGCAGTGACCGGAGAGTCCTCCTTGGGGAGGCCGGGGAGCTGTTTTTT.

This chain uses TRBV5-4 with TRBJ1-1; D remains ambiguous. From germline, CDR1 is SGHNT and CDR2 YYREEE (reference sequence). Trimming pared 4 bases from V and 1 base from J, leaving 8 bases between. The CDR3 length is 13 residues. The DNA for the CDR3 is TGTGCCAGCAGCCTGTCACCGAACACTGAAGCTTTCTTT. The encoded protein is CASSLSPNTEAFF.

This chain uses TRBV11-3 with TRBJ2-1, with TRBD2 identical over 8 bases. The V and J ends lost 5 bases and 0 bases, in that order; junction bases with no gene match: 3. Germline CDR1 and CDR2: SGHNT and YENEEA. The CDR3 length is 15 residues. The CDR3 region is CASSPSGSSYNEQFF. The DNA of the CDR3 is TGTGCCAGCAGCCCGAGCGGGAGCTCCTACAATGAGCAGTTCTTC.

This chain links TRBV10-3 with TRBJ1-1; D gene ambiguous. The CDR3 is 14 residues long. V shed 10 bases and J shed 3 bases, with 18 bases lying between them. Germline values: CDR1 ENHRY, CDR2 SYGVKD. Here the CDR3 DNA reads TGTGCCACCTCCCCCCACGAATCGGACACTGAAGCTTTCTTT. Its translation is CATSPHESDTEAFF.

CDR3 in amino acids: CASRTSGRGPYNEQFF. CDR3 nucleotide sequence: TGTGCCAGCAGGACTAGCGGGAGAGGCCCCTACAATGAGCAGTTCTTC. V gene TRBV11-2 combines with J gene TRBJ2-1, with 12 bases that match TRBD2. Trimming at V came to 6 bases and at J to 2 bases, leaving 5 bases not matched to a gene. Germline values: CDR1 SGHAT, CDR2 FQNNGV. This CDR3 has 16 residues.

This sequence joins TRBV4-3 and TRBJ2-6, with D uncertain. The germline CDR1 and CDR2 sequences are LGHNA and YSLEER. Trimming shortened V by 1 base and J by 4 bases, and 11 bases separated the two germline ends. This CDR3 is built from 16 residues. In DNA form, the CDR3 reads TGCGCCAGCAGCCAAGGTAGTACTTCCGGGGCCAACGTCCTGACTTTC. Its protein is CASSQGSTSGANVLTF.

In this sample, this clone turned up a few times. The chain recombines TRBV5-1 with TRBJ1-5, with 11 bases that match TRBD1. The trim removed 4 bases at V and 7 bases at J, leaving 7 bases unmatched. CDR3 length equals 15 residues. Germline V lookup: CDR1 SGHRS, CDR2 YFSETQ. As DNA, the CDR3 is TGCGCCAGCAGCCCCGGACAGGGGGCAGGGCAGCCCCAGCATTTT. Protein sequence: CASSPGQGAGQPQHF.

This CDR3 is CASSIAGGTNYYEQYF. The CDR3 region has the DNA TGTGCCAGTAGTATAGCCGGGGGCACCAACTACTACGAGCAGTACTTC. The chain uses TRBV19 and TRBJ2-7; D possibly matches TRBD1 or TRBD2 (6 bases each). The V gene lost 1 base and the J gene lost 3 bases, with 16 bases spanning the gap. Germline V gene sequence: CDR1 LNHDA, CDR2 SQIVND (reference sequence). There are 16 residues in the CDR3.

V is TRBV6-5 and J is TRBJ2-7; D is unresolved. Trimming stripped 4 bases from V and 1 base from J, with 8 bases between. CDR1 is MNHEY and CDR2 is SVGAGI in the germline V gene. This CDR3 comprises 13 residues. The CDR3 sequence is CASSSPSSYEQYF. The DNA for the CDR3 is TGTGCCAGCAGTTCCCCATCTTCCTACGAGCAGTACTTC.

The chain is built from TRBV6-1 and TRBJ2-4, with a tentative D call TRBD1 (6 bases). V was cut by 7 bases and J by 7 bases, with 17 bases left in between. CDR3 length: 14 amino acids. Germline V CDR1 and CDR2: MNHNS, SASEGT. The CDR3 here is CASTEHYRVNIQYF. CDR3 sequence (DNA): TGTGCCAGCACCGAACATTACAGGGTGAACATTCAGTACTTC.